This T cell receptor (beta chain) emerged from a study of technical replicates of blood from several donors. Clones were read by immunoSEQ multiplex PCR, and TCRdb kept only the in-frame ones, dropping some. This table has about 75,000 clones, about nine tenths appearing once. Specimen: T cells isolated from PBMCs. The origin of this receptor is a human donor in good health.

The CDR3 region is CASRTPGQQETQYF. Here the CDR3 DNA reads TGTGCCAGCAGAACGCCCGGTCAACAAGAGACCCAGTACTTC. The gene calls are TRBV6-6 and TRBJ2-5; D unresolved. The CDR3 totals 14 residues. Between the trimmed V and J ends, which lost 6 bases and 2 bases, there was a span of 13 bases. Germline CDR1 reads MNHNY; CDR2 reads SVGAGI (reference sequence).